Shown below are 15 T cell receptor beta chains from a single sample sequenced in a study of spatial heterogeneity in lung cancer. General study findings and limits: Tumors with more nonsynonymous mutations had more expanded intratumoral alpha and beta TCRs.

Time point given: sample taken at primary tumor resection. Antigens for these TCRs are unknown. MiXCR, applied by TCRdb to the 5' RACE reads, yields one record per CDR3 protein. Of some 3,500 distinct CDR3 sequences listed, less than 10% are singletons. The sequences come from lung tumor tissue, collected at surgery. The receptors derive from a male donor with early-stage non-small cell lung cancer.

Note on this clonotype: A read error may account for a junction end that differs from germline. The V and J genes are TRBV7-2 and TRBJ2-2; 7 nucleotides line up with TRBD1. Germline V lookup: CDR1 SGHTA, CDR2 FQGNSA. The length of the CDR3 is 15 residues. CDR3 bases: TGTGTCAGCAGTTTGGGACAGCCTAACACCGGGGAGCTGTTTTTT. This codes for CVSSLGQPNTGELFF.

There are a few counts of this clonotype. The chain joins TRBV6-2 or TRBV6-3 to TRBJ1-5; the D gene is possibly TRBD1 (6 bases). Trimming left V 3 bases short and J 6 bases short, with 15 bases between. Per germline, CDR1 MNHEY and CDR2 SVGEGT. There are 15 residues in the CDR3. The CDR3 sequence: CASSYSAGGSQPQHF. Here the CDR3 DNA reads TGTGCCAGCAGTTATTCCGCTGGGGGCTCTCAGCCCCAGCATTTT.

This clonotype is classed as medium-sized. The rearrangement uses TRBV28 and TRBJ1-1; D gene ambiguous. This CDR3 region has 16 residues. The V end lost 5 bases, the J end lost 1 base, and 17 bases lay between the germline ends. The germline V gene encodes CDR1 MDHEN and CDR2 SYDVKM. CDR3 coding DNA: TGTGCCAGCAGTAAGGCCCTCACCCGAGCGAACACTGAAGCTTTCTTT. Translation: CASSKALTRANTEAFF.

This clonotype was counted ten times or more. This chain joins TRBV6-2 or TRBV6-3 and TRBJ1-4; the D is unclear. The germline V gene has CDR1 MNHEY and CDR2 SVGEGT. This CDR3 is 15 amino acids long. Trimming shortened V by 5 bases and J by 8 bases, and 18 bases separated the two germline ends. The CDR3 DNA sequence: TGTGCCAGCAGTCCCGGACGCCCGGCGGGGGAAAAACTGTTTTTT. Its protein product is CASSPGRPAGEKLFF.

This clonotype ranks as medium-sized. The rearrangement links TRBV5-1 to TRBJ1-2, with 9 nucleotides matching TRBD1. Germline V CDR1 and CDR2: SGHRS, YFSETQ. There are 13 residues in the CDR3. Trimming took 4 bases from V and 9 from J; bases not matched to a gene: 7. The CDR3: CASSPTGTGSYTF. DNA of the CDR3: TGCGCCAGCAGCCCCACCGGGACAGGGAGCTACACCTTC.

There are many counts of this clonotype. The V gene is TRBV5-4, the J gene TRBJ2-7; 12 bases map to TRBD1. The trim removed 4 bases at V and 5 bases at J, leaving 7 bases unmatched. CDR1 is SGHNT, CDR2 YYREEE, per germline (reference sequence). There are 15 residues in the CDR3. The CDR3 DNA sequence: TGTGCCAGCAGCCTTACAGGGACAGGGGGCAACGAGCAGTACTTC. Amino acid sequence: CASSLTGTGGNEQYF. Supplemented by reference TRBV5-4 and TRBJ2-7, the full variable domain reads ETGVTQSPTHLIKTRGQQVTLRCSSQSGHNTVSWYQQALGQGPQFIFQYYREEENGRGNFPPRFSGLQFPNYSSELNVNALELDDSALYLCASSLTGTGGNEQYFGPGTRLTVT.

This clonotype has at least ten counts. CDR3 sequence: CASSMRPGGNQPQHF. The CDR3 DNA reads as TGTGCCAGTAGTATGAGGCCTGGAGGCAATCAGCCCCAGCATTTT. The chain has TRBV19 and TRBJ1-5; no clear D gene. Trimming cost V 3 bases and J 2 bases, with 11 bases left between them. This CDR3 is built from 15 residues. The germline V gene has CDR1 LNHDA and CDR2 SQIVND (reference sequence).

By share of the sample, this clonotype is medium-sized. The V call is TRBV15, the J call TRBJ2-3; 9 nucleotides line up with TRBD2. V lost 5 bases and J lost 1; bases outside the gene matches: 1. Germline CDR1 is LNHNV and CDR2 is YYDKDF (reference sequence). The CDR3 runs 14 residues. The CDR3 here is CATSAGGGTDTQYF. The CDR3, as DNA: TGTGCCACCAGCGCGGGGGGGGGCACAGATACGCAGTATTTT.

By proportion, this clonotype is medium-sized. The chain recombines TRBV3-1 with TRBJ1-3; D is uncertain. The CDR3 is 12 amino acids. Looked up from germline, CDR1 is LGHDT and CDR2 is YNNKEL (reference sequence). V dropped 2 bases and J dropped 8 bases, with 7 bases sitting between them. The DNA of the CDR3 is TGTGCCAGCAGCCAAAGGGAAGACACCATATATTTT. Its protein is CASSQREDTIYF.

This clonotype is classed as large. The rearrangement joins TRBV5-1 to TRBJ2-1; 7 nucleotides match TRBD2. With 5 bases clipped from V and 8 bases from J, the junction kept 16 bases outside the gene matches. The CDR3 contains 16 residues. CDR1 SGHRS and CDR2 YFSETQ come from the germline V gene. The CDR3 region has the DNA TGCGCCAGCAGTACGGGTGGTGGCGGGAGCCAAGATGAGCAGTTCTTC. Translating gives CASSTGGGGSQDEQFF.

By sample share, this clonotype is medium-sized (0.01 to 0.1%). V and J are TRBV20-1 and TRBJ1-1, with D unclear. Trimming pared 3 bases from V and 4 bases from J, leaving 9 bases between. Germline lookup yields CDR1 DFQATT and CDR2 SNEGSKA (reference sequence). The length of the CDR3 is 12 residues. The CDR3 bases are TGCAGTGCTAGTGACGGCCGCACTGAAGCTTTCTTT. It specifies CSASDGRTEAFF.

The chain uses TRBV19 and TRBJ2-7, with unresolved D. Trimming removed 4 bases from V and 4 bases from J, with 17 bases in between. The germline gives CDR1 LNHDA, CDR2 SQIVND (reference sequence). The CDR3 runs to 15 residues. The CDR3 protein is CASSTSSAGSYEQYF. The CDR3 DNA is TGTGCCAGTAGTACGAGTTCAGCAGGTTCTTACGAGCAGTACTTC.

Relative to its sample, this clonotype is medium-sized. The chain joins TRBV5-1 to TRBJ1-6, with 9 positions matching TRBD1. The CDR3 totals 15 residues. Germline V gene sequence: CDR1 SGHRS, CDR2 YFSETQ. The trim removed 0 bases at V and 10 bases at J, leaving 5 bases unmatched. The CDR3 sequence: CASSLETGGESPLHF. Here the CDR3 DNA reads TGCGCCAGCAGCTTGGAGACAGGGGGAGAATCACCCCTCCACTTT.

This clonotype is medium-sized by share. The V and J genes are TRBV20-1 and TRBJ1-1; perhaps TRBD1 as D (6 bases). The V end was cut by 0 bases, the J end by 0 bases, with 8 bases between. CDR1 and CDR2 from the germline V gene are DFQATT and SNEGSKA (reference sequence). The CDR3 is 14 residues long. The CDR3 reads CSARDRQVNTEAFF. Written as DNA, the CDR3 is TGCAGTGCTAGAGACCGACAGGTGAACACTGAAGCTTTCTTT.

This clonotype was observed a few times. J is TRBJ2-7 and V is TRBV27; D is unresolved. The CDR3 has 11 residues. V lost 4 bases, J lost 0 bases, and 1 base lay in between. In germline, CDR1 is MNHEY, CDR2 SMNVEV (reference sequence). The CDR3 here is CASSSSYEQYF. In DNA, the CDR3 is TGTGCCAGCAGTTCCTCCTACGAGCAGTACTTC.